This T cell receptor (beta chain) was identified during a study of blood T cell repertoires in COVID-19. Study summary: Samples of COVID-19 (acute and convalescent) were obtained from the United States, Italy and Spain.

With V trimmed by 6 bases and J by 6 bases, 9 bases remained unmatched. The CDR3 spans 15 residues. Germline-derived CDR1 and CDR2 are SNHLY and FYNNEI. Here immunoSEQ multiplex PCR was the method, and the copy in TCRdb shows in-frame clones only, minus some. The sample includes about 250,000 clones, almost 85% of them seen just once. This clone was seen only once. Specimen: peripheral blood. The V call is TRBV2, the J call TRBJ2-1, with 9 bases fitting TRBD2. This receptor was obtained from a man between 45 and 60 years old with active or convalescent COVID-19. CDR3 sequence reads: CASSLSGRPVNEQFF. In DNA, the CDR3 is TGTGCCAGCAGCCTTAGCGGGAGACCGGTCAATGAGCAGTTCTTC.